One sample yielded the 26 T cell receptor beta chains listed below, sequenced in a study of radiotherapy plus CTLA-4 blockade in lung cancer. Only in-frame clones appear in the TCRdb table, and some are missing; sequencing was by immunoSEQ multiplex PCR. The sample gives 55,000 to 75,000 clones, 70% to 80% of which show up once; about 15% is in the top ten. The sample consisted of peripheral blood, taken from a patient treated with radiotherapy plus ipilimumab. All receptors derive from a human donor with non-small cell lung cancer whose response to radiotherapy plus ipilimumab could not be evaluated. Some clones in this sample may be carry-over from other donors' samples.

CDR3 DNA: TGTGCCAGCAGCTTTTCCGGGTACTCGGACGAGCAGTACTTC. Amino acid sequence: CASSFSGYSDEQYF. This chain connects TRBV7-2 to TRBJ2-7; D remains unclear. Germline CDR1 and CDR2: SGHTA and FQGNSA. The CDR3 has 14 amino acids. V dropped 3 bases and J dropped 5 bases, with 14 bases sitting between them. Drawing the rest from reference TRBV7-2 and TRBJ2-7, the complete variable domain is GAGVSQSPSNKVTEKGKDVELRCDPISGHTALYWYRQSLGQGLEFLIYFQGNSAPDKSGLPSDRFSAERTGGSVSTLTIQRTQQEDSAVYLCASSFSGYSDEQYFGPGTRLTVT.

This chain uses TRBV9 with TRBJ2-1, with a possible D match to TRBD2 (6 bases). This CDR3 contains 15 residues. The V end was cut by 2 bases, the J end by 1 base, with 10 bases between. The V gene's germline CDR1 is SGDLS and CDR2 YYNGEE. DNA of the CDR3: TGTGCCAGCAGCGTCGGCGGGGCTTCCTACAATGAGCAGTTCTTC. Translated: CASSVGGASYNEQFF. The variable domain in full, with the rest retrieved from reference TRBV9 and TRBJ2-1, is DSGVTQTPKHLITATGQRVTLRCSPRSGDLSVYWYQQSLDQGLQFLIQYYNGEERAKGNILERFSAQQFPDLHSELNLSSLELGDSALYFCASSVGGASYNEQFFGPGTRLTVL.

The genes are TRBV5-1 and TRBJ1-3; 7 bases match TRBD1. The V gene end was trimmed by 4 bases and the J gene end by 2 bases; junction bases not matched to a gene: 12. This CDR3 is 17 amino acids long. The germline gives CDR1 SGHRS, CDR2 YFSETQ. CDR3 in DNA: TGCGCCAGCAGCATTCTACAACAGGGGTACCCTGGAAACACCATATATTTT. Protein: CASSILQQGYPGNTIYF.

The chain joins TRBV20-1 to TRBJ2-5; no firm D call. The CDR3 runs to 11 residues. Germline loops: CDR1 DFQATT, CDR2 SNEGSKA (reference sequence). V gave up 5 bases and J gave up 3 bases, with 7 bases separating them. CDR3 amino acids: CSAQLEETQYF. In DNA form, the CDR3 reads TGCAGTGCTCAGCTAGAAGAGACCCAGTACTTC.

The V and J genes are TRBV5-1 and TRBJ2-5; TRBD2 matches at 7 bases. V gave up 4 bases and J gave up 1 base; unmatched junction bases: 4. Germline-derived CDR1 and CDR2 are SGHRS and YFSETQ. The CDR3 has 14 residues. This chain's CDR3 is CASSPGGTQETQYF. CDR3 DNA: TGCGCCAGCAGCCCGGGGGGAACCCAAGAGACCCAGTACTTC.

This clone was counted many times. The V call is TRBV19, the J call TRBJ1-5, with a tentative D call TRBD1 (5 bases). CDR1 and CDR2 from the germline V gene are LNHDA and SQIVND (reference sequence). This CDR3 is built from 15 residues. Trimming took 3 bases from V and 3 from J, leaving 12 bases between them. The CDR3 DNA reads TGTGCCAGTAGTATGGGCCAGGGAACCAATCAGCCCCAGCATTTT. Translating gives CASSMGQGTNQPQHF.

This chain connects TRBV29-1 to TRBJ2-3; 11 positions agree with TRBD2. V trimming: 5 bases; J trimming: 2 bases; junction bases outside the gene matches: 6. This CDR3 has 15 residues. Germline CDR1 SQVTM, CDR2 ANQGSEA. DNA of the CDR3: TGCAGCGTTCAGGGTAGCGGGGGGGTCACAGATACGCAGTATTTT. Its translation is CSVQGSGGVTDTQYF.

V and J are TRBV5-8 and TRBJ2-3; tentatively, D is TRBD2 (6 bases). Germline lookup yields CDR1 SGHTS and CDR2 YDEGEE. Trimming shortened V by 0 bases and J by 2 bases, and 16 bases separated the two germline ends. There are 17 residues in the CDR3. The CDR3 DNA reads TGTGCCAGCAGCTTGGGGAGGGGAAATCACCACACAGATACGCAGTATTTT. Protein: CASSLGRGNHHTDTQYF.

In this sample, this clone turned up a few times. This sequence joins TRBV5-1 and TRBJ1-4; 8 bases fit TRBD1. Germline values: CDR1 SGHRS, CDR2 YFSETQ. The V segment lost 2 bases and the J segment 8 bases; nucleotides outside the gene matches: 2. The CDR3 consists of 13 residues. The CDR3 protein is CASSLGTGEKLFF. CDR3 DNA: TGCGCCAGCAGCTTAGGGACAGGCGAAAAACTGTTTTTT.

This chain joins TRBV2 and TRBJ2-3; unclear D gene. V was pared by 6 bases and J by 0 bases, with 10 bases between. This CDR3 region has 14 residues. The germline V gene has CDR1 SNHLY and CDR2 FYNNEI. CDR3 bases: TGTGCCAGCAGAGGCGGCACGAGCACAGATACGCAGTATTTT. This sequence encodes CASRGGTSTDTQYF.

The V call is TRBV6-1, the J call TRBJ2-7, with 9 bases lining up with TRBD1. Germline V gene data show CDR1 as MNHNS and CDR2 as SASEGT. The CDR3 has 14 residues. Losses at the gene ends were 5 bases for V and 2 bases for J; bases not matched to a gene: 4. CDR3 DNA sequence: TGTGCCAGCAGTCCAACAGGGGGCGCCTACGAGCAGTACTTC. As protein: CASSPTGGAYEQYF.

This rearrangement joins TRBV5-6 to TRBJ2-1; TRBD1 matches 8 bases. This CDR3 has 12 amino acids. Trimming at V came to 4 bases and at J to 8 bases, leaving 2 bases not matched to a gene. Germline assignment: CDR1 SGHDT and CDR2 YYEEEE. CDR3 sequence (DNA): TGTGCCAGCAGCCCGGACAGGGATGAGCAGTTCTTC. It yields the protein CASSPDRDEQFF.

The genes are TRBV28 and TRBJ2-7; perhaps TRBD1 as D (6 bases). Germline loops: CDR1 MDHEN, CDR2 SYDVKM. Trimming stripped 5 bases from V and 3 bases from J, with 14 bases between. CDR3 length: 14 residues. The DNA for the CDR3 is TGTGCCAGCAGTGTACAGGGTGTGAGCTACGAGCAGTACTTC. Its translation: CASSVQGVSYEQYF.

This sequence joins TRBV9 and TRBJ2-3; TRBD1 is a possible D gene (6 bases). From germline, CDR1 is SGDLS and CDR2 YYNGEE. Trimming pared 4 bases from V and 4 bases from J, leaving 13 bases between. This CDR3 has 14 amino acids. CDR3 residues: CASSISGTSDTQYF. The DNA of the CDR3 is TGTGCCAGCAGCATTTCCGGGACATCAGATACGCAGTATTTT. Supplemented by reference TRBV9 and TRBJ2-3, the full variable domain reads DSGVTQTPKHLITATGQRVTLRCSPRSGDLSVYWYQQSLDQGLQFLIQYYNGEERAKGNILERFSAQQFPDLHSELNLSSLELGDSALYFCASSISGTSDTQYFGPGTRLTVL.

Relative to its sample, this clone is medium-sized. This rearrangement joins TRBV19 to TRBJ1-4; D perhaps matches TRBD1 (5 bases). Germline V gene data show CDR1 as LNHDA and CDR2 as SQIVND (reference sequence). There are 15 residues in the CDR3. Trimming removed 4 bases from V and 8 bases from J, with 17 bases in between. The CDR3 DNA reads TGTGCCAGTAGTAAACAGGCCGCGCGGGGGGAAAAACTGTTTTTT. This codes for CASSKQAARGEKLFF.

The gene calls are TRBV6-5 and TRBJ2-1; TRBD2 agrees at 10 bases. Unmatched junction bases numbered 10, after V lost 5 bases and J lost 12 bases. CDR1 is MNHEY and CDR2 is SVGAGI in the germline V gene. The length of the CDR3 is 14 residues. The DNA for the CDR3 is TGTGCCAGCAGTCCCGAGGTAGCGGGGGGCGGGCAGTTCTTC. It yields the protein CASSPEVAGGGQFF.

The genes are TRBV4-1 and TRBJ1-6; TRBD1 matches at 8 bases. V was pared by 1 base and J by 1 base, with 3 bases of the junction left unmatched. CDR3 length equals 17 residues. Per the germline V gene, CDR1 is MGHRA and CDR2 is YSYEKL. The CDR3 spells CASSQVTGGSYNSPLHF. Written as DNA, the CDR3 is TGCGCCAGCAGCCAAGTTACAGGGGGATCCTATAATTCACCCCTCCACTTT.

The CDR3 loop is CASPSRRFTDTQYF. The DNA of the CDR3 is TGTGCCAGTCCCTCCCGGAGGTTCACAGATACGCAGTATTTT. The chain recombines TRBV2 with TRBJ2-3; D may be TRBD2 (5 bases). The V gene's germline CDR1 is SNHLY and CDR2 FYNNEI. CDR3 size: 14 residues. Trimming shortened V by 9 bases and J by 2 bases, and 15 bases separated the two germline ends.

This clone was picked up a small number of times. The chain employs TRBV7-2 and TRBJ2-2; TRBD2 aligns across 11 bases. Germline V CDR1 and CDR2: SGHTA, FQGNSA. The CDR3 spans 17 residues. Unmatched junction bases numbered 6, after V lost 4 bases and J lost 2 bases. In DNA, the CDR3 is TGTGCCAGCAGCTCCCTAGCGGGGGGCCTTAACACCGGGGAGCTGTTTTTT. As protein: CASSSLAGGLNTGELFF.

This sequence joins TRBV15 and TRBJ2-5; D is unresolved. V was cut by 1 base and J by 4 bases, with 10 bases left in between. CDR3 size: 14 residues. CDR1 is LNHNV, CDR2 YYDKDF, per germline (reference sequence). This CDR3 reads CATSRGPGGETQYF. The CDR3 coding sequence is TGTGCCACCAGCAGAGGCCCAGGTGGAGAGACCCAGTACTTC.

This clone has a single count. The chain employs TRBV2 and TRBJ2-1; D possibly corresponds to TRBD2 (5 bases). The CDR3 sequence is 17 residues long. Germline V gene sequence: CDR1 SNHLY, CDR2 FYNNEI. V was clipped by 5 bases and J by 2 bases, with 19 bases between them. DNA for the CDR3: TGTGCCAGCAGTCGAGACTACCCATATGGGCCCTACAATGAGCAGTTCTTC. Residues: CASSRDYPYGPYNEQFF.

The rearrangement links TRBV6-1 to TRBJ2-7; D may be TRBD1 (6 bases). Germline CDR1 and CDR2: MNHNS and SASEGT. The germline V and J ends were trimmed by 6 bases and 4 bases, with 19 bases remaining between them. The CDR3 covers 15 residues. In DNA, the CDR3 is TGTGCCAGCAGCAGAACAGGGTGGGCGGCGTACGAGCAGTACTTC. It translates to CASSRTGWAAYEQYF.

Here the CDR3 reads CASRYRGRRNTGELFF. As DNA, the CDR3 is TGTGCCAGCAGGTATAGGGGCAGGAGAAACACCGGGGAGCTGTTTTTT. The chain combines TRBV28 with TRBJ2-2, with D perhaps matching TRBD1 (5 bases). The CDR3 consists of 16 residues. CDR1 MDHEN and CDR2 SYDVKM come from the germline V gene. Trimming stripped 6 bases from V and 2 bases from J, with 16 bases between.

As concerns this clone: Within the sample, other DNA sequences also encode this same CDR3. The chain has TRBV11-2 and TRBJ1-6, with a weak D call TRBD1 (6 bases). CDR1 SGHAT and CDR2 FQNNGV come from the germline V gene. The V end was cut by 1 base, the J end by 18 bases, with 16 bases between. This CDR3 has 13 residues. As DNA, the CDR3 is TGTGCCAGCAGCTTAGTAGCCGGACAGACCTACCACTTT. The encoded protein is CASSLVAGQTYHF.

This chain joins TRBV7-9 and TRBJ1-2; tentatively, D is TRBD1 (5 bases). Per germline, CDR1 SEHNR and CDR2 FQNEAQ (reference sequence). The ends were cut back, 5 bases at V and 5 bases at J, with 15 bases in the middle. CDR3 size: 14 residues. CDR3 coding DNA: TGTGCCAGCAGCCTACAGGCATCTCTATATGGCTACACCTTC. The encoded protein is CASSLQASLYGYTF.

CDR3 in DNA: TGTGCCAGCAGCTTGACGACAGGGGGGGGCACAGATACGCAGTATTTT. Translated: CASSLTTGGGTDTQYF. The gene calls are TRBV5-5 and TRBJ2-3; TRBD1 aligns across 9 bases. V lost 1 base and J lost 1; bases outside the gene matches: 4. The CDR3 sequence is 16 residues long. Germline values: CDR1 SGHKS, CDR2 YYEKEE (reference sequence). The whole variable domain, filled in from reference TRBV5-5 and TRBJ2-3, reads DAGVTQSPTHLIKTRGQQVTLRCSPISGHKSVSWYQQVLGQGPQFIFQYYEKEERGRGNFPDRFSARQFPNYSSELNVNALLLGDSALYLCASSLTTGGGTDTQYFGPGTRLTVL.